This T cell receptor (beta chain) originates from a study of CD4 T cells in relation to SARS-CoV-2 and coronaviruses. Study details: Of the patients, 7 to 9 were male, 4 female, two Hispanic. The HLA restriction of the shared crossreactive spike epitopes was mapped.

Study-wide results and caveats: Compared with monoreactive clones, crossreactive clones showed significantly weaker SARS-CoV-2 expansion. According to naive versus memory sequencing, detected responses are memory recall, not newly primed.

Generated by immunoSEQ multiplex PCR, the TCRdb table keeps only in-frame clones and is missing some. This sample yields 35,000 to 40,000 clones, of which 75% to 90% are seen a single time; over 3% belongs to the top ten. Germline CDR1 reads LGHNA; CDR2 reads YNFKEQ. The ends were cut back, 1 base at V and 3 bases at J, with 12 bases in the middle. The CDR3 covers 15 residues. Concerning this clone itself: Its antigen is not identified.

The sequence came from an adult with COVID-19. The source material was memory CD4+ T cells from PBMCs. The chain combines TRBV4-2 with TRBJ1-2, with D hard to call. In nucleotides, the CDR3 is TGTGCCAGCAGCCAAGTTACAGACCTACACTATGGCTACACCTTC. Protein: CASSQVTDLHYGYTF.